This is a list of T cell receptor beta chains from one sample in a study of cytomegalovirus exposure and HLA in healthy donors. Clones were sequenced by immunoSEQ multiplex PCR, and TCRdb holds only the in-frame ones, with some missing. The sample yields roughly 160,000 clones, 75% to 80% seen once. Sequences were obtained from PBMCs. The receptors come from a man in his fifties or sixties in good health and CMV-seropositive. Both conserved end residues are part of each CDR3. The order of the fields is D gene, clone size, CDR3 length, J gene, V gene, CDR3 protein, CDR3 DNA. A D gene is named only where the DNA matches it firmly. Expanded clones are given a class, and other clones once, few, many or no size at all.

>TRBD1|-|14|TRBJ1-4|TRBV6-5
CASSSRTGGLKLFF
TGTGCCAGCAGTTCTAGGACAGGGGGCTTGAAACTGTTTTTT
>-|-|13|TRBJ2-7|TRBV28
CASSLSGVYEQYF
TGTGCCAGCAGTTTGTCCGGGGTGTACGAGCAGTACTTC
>-|-|15|TRBJ2-7|TRBV6-1
CASSVAAGGYYEQYF
TGTGCCAGCAGTGTGGCGGCAGGGGGGTACTACGAGCAGTACTTC
>-|medium-sized|15|TRBJ1-5|TRBV6-1
CASSEPGVWNQPQHF
TGTGCCAGCAGTGAACCGGGGGTTTGGAATCAGCCCCAGCATTTT
>TRBD2|-|16|TRBJ2-5|TRBV2
CASSEGRGGTIETQYF
TGTGCCAGCAGTGAGGGGCGGGGGGGAACAATAGAGACCCAGTACTTC
>-|-|17|TRBJ2-3|TRBV7-2
CASSLVGRAPGSDTQYF
TGTGCCAGCAGCTTAGTGGGTCGAGCCCCAGGATCAGATACGCAGTATTTT
>-|-|15|TRBJ1-2|TRBV7-6
CASSLGVGSNYGYTF
TGTGCCAGCAGCTTAGGAGTCGGTTCTAACTATGGCTACACCTTC
>-|few|15|TRBJ2-5|TRBV19
CASSTGLDEQETQYF
TGTGCCAGTAGTACGGGACTTGATGAGCAAGAGACCCAGTACTTC
>TRBD2|-|18|TRBJ2-3|TRBV9
CASSMGLAGPTPTDTQYF
TGTGCCAGCAGCATGGGACTAGCGGGACCCACCCCCACAGATACGCAGTATTTT
>-|-|14|TRBJ2-1|TRBV6-1
CASSTDGGYNEQFF
TGTGCCAGCAGCACGGACGGGGGATACAATGAGCAGTTCTTC
>-|-|13|TRBJ1-5|TRBV28
CASSPYSNQPQHF
TGTGCCTCCTCCCCTTATAGCAATCAGCCCCAGCATTTT
>-|-|17|TRBJ1-4|TRBV18
CASYGRRAPPTNEKLFF
TGTGCCAGCTACGGGAGGCGGGCCCCCCCAACTAATGAAAAACTGTTTTTT
>-|-|14|TRBJ1-5|TRBV19
CASSPRQGNQPQHF
TGTGCCAGTAGTCCACGACAGGGCAATCAGCCCCAGCATTTT
>-|-|14|TRBJ2-5|TRBV30
CAWSVPGFQETQYF
TGTGCCTGGAGTGTACCGGGGTTTCAAGAGACCCAGTACTTC
>TRBD2|few|16|TRBJ2-5|TRBV2
CASRISSGGYQETQYF
TGTGCCAGCAGAATCTCGAGCGGGGGCTACCAAGAGACCCAGTACTTC
>TRBD2|-|19|TRBJ2-1|TRBV7-2
CASSLDLGTSGGALNEQFF
TGTGCCAGCAGCTTAGACCTTGGGACTAGCGGGGGGGCCTTGAATGAGCAGTTCTTC
>TRBD2|-|16|TRBJ2-7|TRBV9
CASSAGGGGVAYEQYF
TGTGCCAGCAGCGCCGGGGGGGGAGGGGTCGCATACGAGCAGTACTTC
>TRBD1|few|15|TRBJ1-1|TRBV14
CASSQARGVYTEAFF
TGTGCCAGCAGCCAAGCCAGGGGGGTTTACACTGAAGCTTTCTTT
>TRBD1|-|15|TRBJ1-2|TRBV5-1
CASSPGQRSFYGYTF
TGCGCCAGCAGCCCGGGACAGAGATCCTTCTATGGCTACACCTTC
>-|-|15|TRBJ2-7|TRBV25-1
CASSNTQTGSYEQYF
TGTGCCAGCAGTAATACCCAGACAGGTAGCTACGAGCAGTACTTC
>TRBD1|-|16|TRBJ1-5|TRBV28
CASSSARQGSNQPQHF
TGTGCCAGCAGTTCAGCGAGACAGGGCTCTAATCAGCCCCAGCATTTT
>TRBD2|-|15|TRBJ2-7|TRBV2
CASTPGTSSIYEQYF
TGTGCCAGCACCCCAGGGACTAGCTCCATCTACGAGCAGTACTTC
>TRBD2|-|16|TRBJ2-5|TRBV19
CASSIPTSGGRETQYF
TGTGCCAGTAGTATCCCCACTAGCGGGGGGAGGGAGACCCAGTACTTC
>-|-|14|TRBJ1-3|TRBV28
CASSWRSSGNTIYF
TGTGCCAGCAGTTGGAGGAGCTCTGGAAACACCATATATTTT
>-|-|16|TRBJ2-3|TRBV18
CASSPVYRGGTDTQYF
TGTGCCAGCTCACCAGTTTATCGGGGTGGGACAGATACGCAGTATTTT
>TRBD1|-|16|TRBJ2-2|TRBV7-9
CASSLSGQGAGGELFF
TGTGCCAGCAGCCTTTCGGGACAGGGGGCCGGCGGGGAGCTGTTTTTT